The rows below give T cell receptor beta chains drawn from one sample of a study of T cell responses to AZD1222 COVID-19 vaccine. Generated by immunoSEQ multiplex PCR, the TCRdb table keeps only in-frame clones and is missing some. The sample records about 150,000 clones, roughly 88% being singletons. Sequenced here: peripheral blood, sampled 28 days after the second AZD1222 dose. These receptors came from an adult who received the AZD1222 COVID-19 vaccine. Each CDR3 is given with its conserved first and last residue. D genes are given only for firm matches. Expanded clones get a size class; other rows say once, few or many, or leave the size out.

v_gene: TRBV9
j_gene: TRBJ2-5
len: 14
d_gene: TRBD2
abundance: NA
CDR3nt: TGTGCCAGCAGCGTCAGCGGGGGGCGGGAGACCCAGTACTTC
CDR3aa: CASSVSGGRETQYF

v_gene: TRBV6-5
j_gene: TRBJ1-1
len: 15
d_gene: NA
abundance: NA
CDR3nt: TGTGCCAGCAGTTACACCCGAGGACCGAACACTGAAGCTTTCTTT
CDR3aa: CASSYTRGPNTEAFF

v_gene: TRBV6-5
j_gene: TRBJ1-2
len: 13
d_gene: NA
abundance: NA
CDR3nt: TGTGCCAGCAGTTACTCGGGCAGGGCCGGCTACACCTTC
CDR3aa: CASSYSGRAGYTF

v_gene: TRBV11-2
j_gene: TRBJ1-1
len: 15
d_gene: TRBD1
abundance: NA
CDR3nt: TGTGCCAGCAGCTTAAGACAGGGGCTGAACACTGAAGCTTTCTTT
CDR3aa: CASSLRQGLNTEAFF

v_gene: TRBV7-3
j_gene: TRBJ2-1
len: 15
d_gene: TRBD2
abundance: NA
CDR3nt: TGTGCCAGCAGCCAAGGGGCGGGAGGGCCGATTGAGCAGTTCTTC
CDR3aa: CASSQGAGGPIEQFF

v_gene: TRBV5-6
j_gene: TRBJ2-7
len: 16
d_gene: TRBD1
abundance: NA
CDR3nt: TGTGCCAGCAACTTAAACGGACAGGGGCTCCCCTACGAGCAGTACTTC
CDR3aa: CASNLNGQGLPYEQYF

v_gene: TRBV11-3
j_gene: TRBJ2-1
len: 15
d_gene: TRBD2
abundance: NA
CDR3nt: TGTGCCAGCAGTTACAGCGGGGGACACTACAATGAGCAGTTCTTC
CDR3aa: CASSYSGGHYNEQFF

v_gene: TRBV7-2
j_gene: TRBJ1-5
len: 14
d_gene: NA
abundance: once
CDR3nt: TGTGCCAGCAGCTTAAAGGGGGGCAATCAGCCCCAGCATTTT
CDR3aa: CASSLKGGNQPQHF

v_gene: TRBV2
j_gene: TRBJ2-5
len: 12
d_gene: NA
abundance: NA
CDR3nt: TGTGCCAGCAGCGAACGGGTGGAGACCCAGTACTTC
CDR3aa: CASSERVETQYF

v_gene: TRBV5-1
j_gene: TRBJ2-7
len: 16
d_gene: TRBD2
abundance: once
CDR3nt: TGCGCCAGCAGCATAAAGGGACTAGCGGACCTCTACGAGCAGTACTTC
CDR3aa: CASSIKGLADLYEQYF

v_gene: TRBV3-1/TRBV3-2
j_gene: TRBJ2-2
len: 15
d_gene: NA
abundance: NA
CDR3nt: TGTGCCAGCAGTCGAACGGGACGGAACACCGGGGAGCTGTTTTTT
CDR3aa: CASSRTGRNTGELFF

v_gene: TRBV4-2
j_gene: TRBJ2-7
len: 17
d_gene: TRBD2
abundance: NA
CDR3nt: TGTGCCAGCAGCCAAGATCGACTAGCGGGGTTTTCCTACGAGCAGTACTTC
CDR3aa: CASSQDRLAGFSYEQYF

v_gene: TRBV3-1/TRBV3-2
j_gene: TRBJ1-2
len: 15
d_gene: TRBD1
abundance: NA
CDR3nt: TGTGCCAGCAGCGCTCAGGCAGGGGGCGGCTATGGCTACACCTTC
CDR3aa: CASSAQAGGGYGYTF

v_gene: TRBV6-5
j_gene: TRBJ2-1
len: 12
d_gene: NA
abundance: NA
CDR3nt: TGTGCCAGCAGTTACCTACTCAATGAGCAGTTCTTC
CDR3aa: CASSYLLNEQFF

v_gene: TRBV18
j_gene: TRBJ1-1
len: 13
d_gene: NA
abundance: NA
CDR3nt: TGTGCCAGCTCACCACCCGTGGGAAATGAAGCTTTCTTT
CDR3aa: CASSPPVGNEAFF

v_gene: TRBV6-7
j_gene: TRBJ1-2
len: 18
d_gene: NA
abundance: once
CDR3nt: TGTGCCAGCAGTTACTTGTCGATGGTAGGTGGGTGCGACTATGGCTACACCTTC
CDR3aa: CASSYLSMVGGCDYGYTF

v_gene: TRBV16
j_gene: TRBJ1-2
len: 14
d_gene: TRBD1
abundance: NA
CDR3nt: TGTGCCAGCAGCCCCTCACAGGGGGCGCGAGGCTACACCTTC
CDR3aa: CASSPSQGARGYTF

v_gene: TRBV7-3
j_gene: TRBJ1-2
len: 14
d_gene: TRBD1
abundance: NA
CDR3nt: TGTGCCAGCAGCTCAGGGGGCTCAGACTATGGCTACACCTTC
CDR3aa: CASSSGGSDYGYTF

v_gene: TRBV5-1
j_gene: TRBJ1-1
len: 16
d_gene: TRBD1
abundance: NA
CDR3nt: TGCGCCAGCAGCTTGGCCCCGGGACAGGGACCCACTGAAGCTTTCTTT
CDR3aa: CASSLAPGQGPTEAFF

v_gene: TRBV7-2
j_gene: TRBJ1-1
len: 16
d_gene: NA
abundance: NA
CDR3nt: TGTGCCAGCAGCTTAGTCCGGGGGGGCCCGGGGGCTGAAGCTTTCTTT
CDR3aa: CASSLVRGGPGAEAFF

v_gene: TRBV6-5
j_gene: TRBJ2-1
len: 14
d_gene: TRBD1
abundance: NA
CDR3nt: TGTGCCAGCGGGCGCAGGGGGCCCTACAATGAGCAGTTCTTC
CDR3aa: CASGRRGPYNEQFF

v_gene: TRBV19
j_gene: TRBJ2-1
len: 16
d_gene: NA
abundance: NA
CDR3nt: TGTGCCAGTAGTATAGAACGGACTCATGCAGGGAATGAGCAGTTCTTC
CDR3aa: CASSIERTHAGNEQFF

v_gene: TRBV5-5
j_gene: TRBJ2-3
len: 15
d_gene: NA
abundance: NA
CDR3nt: TGTGCCAGCAGCTCGGCGGGGAGACGCACAGATACGCAGTATTTT
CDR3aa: CASSSAGRRTDTQYF

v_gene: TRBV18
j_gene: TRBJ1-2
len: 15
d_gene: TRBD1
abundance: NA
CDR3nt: TGTGCCAGCTCACCGAGAACTGACAGGGGGTTTGGCTACACCTTC
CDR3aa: CASSPRTDRGFGYTF

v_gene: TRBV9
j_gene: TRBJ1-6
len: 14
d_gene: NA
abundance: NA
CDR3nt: TGTGCCAGCAGCGTGGAGGGGGAGAGGTCACCCCTCCACTTT
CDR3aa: CASSVEGERSPLHF

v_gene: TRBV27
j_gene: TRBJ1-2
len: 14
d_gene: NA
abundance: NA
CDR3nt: TGTGCCACCGGGAAGGGGGGCGTTAGCTATGGCTACACCTTC
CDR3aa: CATGKGGVSYGYTF

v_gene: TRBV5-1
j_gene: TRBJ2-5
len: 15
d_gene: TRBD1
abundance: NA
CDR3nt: TGCGCCAGCAGCCCGACAGGGGGACGGCAAGAGACCCAGTACTTC
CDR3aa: CASSPTGGRQETQYF

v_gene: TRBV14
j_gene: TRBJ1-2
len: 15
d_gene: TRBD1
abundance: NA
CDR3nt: TGTGCCAGCAGCCAAGTTGCAGGGGGTAACTATGGCTACACCTTC
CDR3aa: CASSQVAGGNYGYTF

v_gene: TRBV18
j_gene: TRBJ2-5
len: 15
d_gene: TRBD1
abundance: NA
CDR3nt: TGTGCCAGCTCACCGTCGGACAGGGGGTCAGAGACCCAGTACTTC
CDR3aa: CASSPSDRGSETQYF

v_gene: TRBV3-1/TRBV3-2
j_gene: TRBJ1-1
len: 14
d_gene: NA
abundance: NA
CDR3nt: TGTGCCAGCAGCCAAGGATCCCTGAACACTGAAGCTTTCTTT
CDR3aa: CASSQGSLNTEAFF

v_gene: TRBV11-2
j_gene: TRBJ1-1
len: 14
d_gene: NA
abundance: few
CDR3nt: TGTGCCAGCAGCTTTTTCACAGGGAACACTGAAGCTTTCTTT
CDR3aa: CASSFFTGNTEAFF

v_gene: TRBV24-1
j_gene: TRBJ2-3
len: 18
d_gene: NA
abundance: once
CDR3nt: TGTGCCACCAGTGATTCCCGCCGGCGGCAGGGTCCCACAGATACGCAGTATTTT
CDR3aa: CATSDSRRRQGPTDTQYF

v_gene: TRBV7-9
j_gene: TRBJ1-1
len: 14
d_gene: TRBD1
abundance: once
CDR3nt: TGTGCCAGCAGCTTACAGGGGGCGTTGACTGAAGCTTTCTTT
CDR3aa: CASSLQGALTEAFF